A single sample is the source of the 6 T cell receptor beta chains below, sequenced in a study of T-cell memory formation after mild COVID-19. TCRdb re-called the 5' RACE reads through MiXCR, storing one row per CDR3 protein. The sample comprises 450,000 or so distinct CDR3 sequences, about 23% of which are singletons, and roughly an eighth rests with the top ten. Material for sequencing was PBMCs or a T cell subset sorted from them (not recorded which). The receptors come from an adult woman who had mild COVID-19 (a few samples of this study predate the infection). Cell type and time point are not known.

This clonotype was seen at least ten times. V gene TRBV12-3 or TRBV12-4 combines with J gene TRBJ2-7; D ambiguous. CDR3 length: 11 residues. V was shortened by 5 bases and J by 3 bases, with 5 bases between the two germline ends. Here the CDR3 reads CASSDRYEQYF. DNA of the CDR3: TGTGCCAGCAGTGATCGCTACGAGCAGTACTTC.

The genes are TRBV25-1 and TRBJ1-6; 9 bases are a match to TRBD1. CDR3 size: 14 residues. CDR1 MGHDK and CDR2 SYGVNS come from the germline V gene. The V segment lost 3 bases and the J segment 9 bases; nucleotides outside the gene matches: 3. CDR3 loop: CASSDTGGGSPLHF. The CDR3 coding sequence is TGTGCCAGCAGTGACACAGGGGGCGGTTCACCCCTCCACTTT. Supplemented by reference TRBV25-1 and TRBJ1-6, the full variable domain reads EADIYQTPRYLVIGTGKKITLECSQTMGHDKMYWYQQDPGMELHLIHYSYGVNSTEKGDLSSESTVSRIRTEHFPLTLESARPSHTSQYLCASSDTGGGSPLHFGNGTRLTVT.

This chain joins TRBV12-3 or TRBV12-4 and TRBJ2-5, with 10 bases matching TRBD1. V shed 8 bases and J 14 bases; nucleotides not matched to a gene: 5. The CDR3 length is 10 residues. CDR3 region: CASSGTGVYF. The CDR3, as DNA: TGTGCCAGCTCTGGGACAGGGGTCTACTTC.

The chain combines TRBV20-1 with TRBJ2-7; maybe TRBD1 (6 bases). Trimming left V 4 bases short and J 0 bases short, with 13 bases between. This CDR3 is built from 14 residues. The germline CDR1 and CDR2 sequences are DFQATT and SNEGSKA (reference sequence). In DNA form, the CDR3 reads TGCAGTGCTATTTCGCAGGGGAGCTCCTACGAGCAGTACTTC. Translating it yields CSAISQGSSYEQYF.

The chain joins TRBV10-3 to TRBJ2-7; TRBD2 matches 11 bases. The germline CDR1 and CDR2 sequences are ENHRY and SYGVKD. CDR3 length equals 20 residues. Unmatched junction bases numbered 13, after V lost 0 bases and J lost 0 bases. CDR3 region: CAISESTGGASGRFSYEQYF. CDR3 sequence (DNA): TGTGCCATCAGTGAGTCGACGGGTGGGGCTAGCGGGAGGTTCTCCTACGAGCAGTACTTC.

This clonotype was recorded a few times. The V call is TRBV12-5, the J call TRBJ1-1, with D unclear. V lost 0 bases and J lost 1, with 3 bases in between. Germline V gene sequence: CDR1 LGHNT, CDR2 FRNRAP. CDR3 length: 13 residues. The CDR3 is CASGLVGNTEAFF. CDR3 sequence (DNA): TGTGCTAGTGGTTTGGTTGGGAACACTGAAGCTTTCTTT.